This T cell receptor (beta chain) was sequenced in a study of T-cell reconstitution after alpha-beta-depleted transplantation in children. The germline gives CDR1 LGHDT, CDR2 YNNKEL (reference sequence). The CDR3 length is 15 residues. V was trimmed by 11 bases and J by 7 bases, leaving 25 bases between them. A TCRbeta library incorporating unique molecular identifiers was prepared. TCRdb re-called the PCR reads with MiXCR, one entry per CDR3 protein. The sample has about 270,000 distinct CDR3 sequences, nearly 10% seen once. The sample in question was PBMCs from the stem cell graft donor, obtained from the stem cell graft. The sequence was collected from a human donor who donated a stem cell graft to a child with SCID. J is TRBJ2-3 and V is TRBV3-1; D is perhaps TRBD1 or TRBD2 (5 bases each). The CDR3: CASSKEVPWTHTQYF. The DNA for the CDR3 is TGTGCCTCCTCCAAGGAGGTCCCTTGGACACATACGCAGTATTTT.